This TCR beta chain was documented in a study of human T cells and chemical hapten exposure. In its sample, this clonotype was seen many times. Germline loops: CDR1 ENHRY, CDR2 SYGVKD. The CDR3 is 12 amino acids. With 10 bases removed from V and 4 bases from J, the gap between germline ends came to 11 bases. TCRdb fed the RACE reads into MiXCR, producing one record per CDR3 protein. The sample lists around 350,000 distinct CDR3 sequences, around 5.5% seen once, with more than 8% in the top ten. Sample time point: pre-sensitization, week 0. Indicated treatment: therapeutic diphenylcyclopropenone sensitization with weekly scalp DPC.

Sequencing was performed on whole blood, taken in connection with sensitization to the hapten diphenylcyclopropenone (DPC). This TCR was sampled from a woman between 18 and 30 years old with alopecia areata. Some clones in this sample may be carry-over from other donors' samples. V usage is TRBV10-3 and J usage is TRBJ1-5; unclear D gene. CDR3 nucleotides: TGTGCCACCGGAGGGCTGAATCAGCCCCAGCATTTT. Translated, it gives CATGGLNQPQHF.